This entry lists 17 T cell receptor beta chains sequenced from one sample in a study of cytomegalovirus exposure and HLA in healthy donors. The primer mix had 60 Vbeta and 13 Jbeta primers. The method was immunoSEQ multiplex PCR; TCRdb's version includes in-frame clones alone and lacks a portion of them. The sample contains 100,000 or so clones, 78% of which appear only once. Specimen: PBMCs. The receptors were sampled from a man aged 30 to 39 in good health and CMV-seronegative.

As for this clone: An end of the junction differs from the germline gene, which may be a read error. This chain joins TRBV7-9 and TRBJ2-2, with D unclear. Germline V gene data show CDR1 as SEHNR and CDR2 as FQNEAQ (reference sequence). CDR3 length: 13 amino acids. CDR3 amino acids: CASKMVTTGELFF. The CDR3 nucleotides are TGTGCGAGCAAAATGGTTACAACCGGGGAGCTGTTTTTT. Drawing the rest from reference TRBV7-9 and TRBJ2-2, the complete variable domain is DTGVSQNPRHKITKRGQNVTFRCDPISEHNRLYWYRQTLGQGPEFLTYFQNEAQLEKSRLLSDRFSAERPKGSFSTLEIQRTEQGDSAMYLCASKMVTTGELFFGEGSRLTVL.

CDR3 coding DNA: TGTGCCAGTAGCACCGATTGGAGCGGTTACACCGGGGAGCTGTTTTTT. This translates into CASSTDWSGYTGELFF. The chain has TRBV19 and TRBJ2-2; maybe TRBD2 (5 bases). This CDR3 has 16 amino acids. With 6 bases removed from V and 3 bases from J, the gap between germline ends came to 17 bases. Germline V gene lookup returns CDR1 LNHDA and CDR2 SQIVND (reference sequence).

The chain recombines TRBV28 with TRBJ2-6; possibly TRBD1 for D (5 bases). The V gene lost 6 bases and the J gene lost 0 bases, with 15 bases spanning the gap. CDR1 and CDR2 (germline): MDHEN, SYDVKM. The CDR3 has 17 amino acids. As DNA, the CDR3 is TGTGCCAGCAGAATCACAACAGGAGCCTCTGGGGCCAACGTCCTGACTTTC. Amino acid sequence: CASRITTGASGANVLTF.

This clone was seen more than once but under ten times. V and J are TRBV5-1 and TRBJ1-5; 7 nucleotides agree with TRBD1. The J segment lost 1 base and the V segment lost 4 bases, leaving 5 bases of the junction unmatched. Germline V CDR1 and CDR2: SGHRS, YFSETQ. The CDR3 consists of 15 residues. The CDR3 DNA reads TGCGCCAGCAGCCCGGAGACAGGGAGCAATCAGCCCCAGCATTTT. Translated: CASSPETGSNQPQHF.

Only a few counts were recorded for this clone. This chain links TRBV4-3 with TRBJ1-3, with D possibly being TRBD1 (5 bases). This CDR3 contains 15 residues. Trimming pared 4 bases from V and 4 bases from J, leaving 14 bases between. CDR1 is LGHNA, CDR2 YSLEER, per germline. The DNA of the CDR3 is TGCGCCAGCAGCCCATCCAGGGTATCCGGAAACACCATATATTTT. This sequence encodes CASSPSRVSGNTIYF.

CDR3 residues: CASSYPGQTYEQYF. For the CDR3, the DNA is TGCGCCAGCAGCTACCCGGGACAGACTTACGAGCAGTACTTC. This chain joins TRBV5-1 and TRBJ2-7, with 7 bases identical to TRBD1. Germline V gives CDR1 SGHRS, CDR2 YFSETQ. The CDR3 sequence is 14 residues long. V shed 3 bases, J shed 4 bases, and the junction held 7 bases outside the gene matches.

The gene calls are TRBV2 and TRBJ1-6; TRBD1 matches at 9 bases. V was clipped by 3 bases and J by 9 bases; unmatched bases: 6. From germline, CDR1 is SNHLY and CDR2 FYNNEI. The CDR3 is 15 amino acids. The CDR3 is CASSELGTGISPLHF. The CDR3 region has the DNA TGTGCCAGCAGTGAGCTCGGGACAGGGATTTCACCCCTCCACTTT.

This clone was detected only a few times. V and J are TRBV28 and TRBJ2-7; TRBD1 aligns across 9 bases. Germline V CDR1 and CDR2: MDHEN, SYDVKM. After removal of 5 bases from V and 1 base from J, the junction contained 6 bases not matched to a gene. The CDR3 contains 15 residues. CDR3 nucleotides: TGTGCCAGCAGTGAAGCCGGGACAGGGTCCTACGAGCAGTACTTC. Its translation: CASSEAGTGSYEQYF.

CDR3 sequence reads: CASSSGISTF. CDR3 in DNA: TGTGCCAGCAGTTCCGGGATATCCACCTTC. V is TRBV27 and J is TRBJ1-2; D unclear. Per the germline V gene, CDR1 is MNHEY and CDR2 is SMNVEV (reference sequence). Trimming stripped 4 bases from V and 13 bases from J, with 10 bases between. CDR3 length: 10 residues.

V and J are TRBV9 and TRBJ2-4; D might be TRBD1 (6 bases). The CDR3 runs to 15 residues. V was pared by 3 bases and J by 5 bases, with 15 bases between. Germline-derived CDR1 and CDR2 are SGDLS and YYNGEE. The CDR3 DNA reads TGTGCCAGCAGCGCTTACCGGGACAAACAAAACATTCAGTACTTC. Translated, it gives CASSAYRDKQNIQYF.

In DNA, the CDR3 is TGTGCCAGCAGTGAAGCTCGGGGGGGATCCGGGGAGCAGTACTTC. This gives the protein CASSEARGGSGEQYF. The chain uses TRBV2 and TRBJ2-5, with 8 nucleotides matching TRBD2. In germline, CDR1 is SNHLY, CDR2 FYNNEI. V lost 0 bases and J lost 11; bases outside the gene matches: 11. This CDR3 contains 15 residues.

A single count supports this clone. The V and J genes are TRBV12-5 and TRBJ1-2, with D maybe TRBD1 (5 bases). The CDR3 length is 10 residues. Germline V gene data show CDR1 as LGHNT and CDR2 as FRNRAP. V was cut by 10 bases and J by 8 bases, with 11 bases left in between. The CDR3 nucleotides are TGTGCTACTGGGGGGAGAGGCTACACCTTC. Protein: CATGGRGYTF.

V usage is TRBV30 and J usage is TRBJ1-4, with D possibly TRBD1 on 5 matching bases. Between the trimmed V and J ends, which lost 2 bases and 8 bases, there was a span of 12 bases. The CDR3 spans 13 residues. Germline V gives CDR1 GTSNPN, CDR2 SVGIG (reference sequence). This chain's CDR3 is CAWSPRAYEKLFF. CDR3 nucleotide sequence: TGTGCCTGGAGTCCCAGGGCATACGAAAAACTGTTTTTT.

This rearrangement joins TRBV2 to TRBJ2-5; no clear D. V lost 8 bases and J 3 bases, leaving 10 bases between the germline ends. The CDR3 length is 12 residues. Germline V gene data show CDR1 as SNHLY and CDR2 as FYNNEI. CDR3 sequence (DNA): TGTGCCAGCGTGGCCATTAAAGAGACCCAGTACTTC. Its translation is CASVAIKETQYF.

The CDR3 bases are TGTGCCAGCAGCCAACATCCAACCATATATTTT. It is translated as CASSQHPTIYF. The V gene is TRBV28, the J gene TRBJ1-3; D not certain. The CDR3 has 11 amino acids. CDR1 is MDHEN and CDR2 is SYDVKM in the germline V gene. The germline V and J ends were trimmed by 6 bases and 10 bases, with 10 bases remaining between them.

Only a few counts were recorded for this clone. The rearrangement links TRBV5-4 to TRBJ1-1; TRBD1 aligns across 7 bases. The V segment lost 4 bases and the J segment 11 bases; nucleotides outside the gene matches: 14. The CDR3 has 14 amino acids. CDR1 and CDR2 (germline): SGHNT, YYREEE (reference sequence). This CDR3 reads CASSVDRAQRRAFF. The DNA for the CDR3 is TGTGCCAGCAGCGTCGACAGGGCCCAGAGGCGGGCTTTCTTT.

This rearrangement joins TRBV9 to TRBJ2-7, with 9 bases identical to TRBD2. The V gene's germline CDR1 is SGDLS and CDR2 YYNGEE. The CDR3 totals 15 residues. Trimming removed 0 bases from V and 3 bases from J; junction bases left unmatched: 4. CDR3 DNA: TGTGCCAGCAGCGTAGGGTCTAGCGGGGACTACGAGCAGTACTTC. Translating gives CASSVGSSGDYEQYF.